This TCR beta chain was profiled in a study of radiotherapy plus CTLA-4 blockade in lung cancer. A remark on this clone: Its antigen is still unknown.

Study observations and caveats: Reports identified early blood T cell clone dynamics, with interferon-beta, as the best response predictor.

Sequencing used immunoSEQ multiplex PCR; TCRdb keeps in-frame clones, though not all of them. The sample carries 85,000 to 90,000 clones, about 88% recorded once. The CDR3 runs to 16 residues. Per the germline V gene, CDR1 is ENHRY and CDR2 is SYGVKD. Losses at the gene ends were 5 bases for V and 5 bases for J; bases not matched to a gene: 8. Sequenced material: peripheral blood, taken from a patient treated with radiotherapy plus ipilimumab. The chain couples TRBV10-3 to TRBJ2-7, with TRBD2 identical over 14 bases. The receptor comes from a human donor with non-small cell lung cancer that progressed on radiotherapy plus ipilimumab. CDR3 loop: CAISPGTSGSRNEQYF. The CDR3 DNA follows: TGTGCCATCAGTCCGGGGACTAGCGGGAGTAGGAACGAGCAGTACTTC.